A selection of T cell receptor beta chains follows, all from one sample in a study of blood T cell repertoires in COVID-19. The repertoire was sequenced with immunoSEQ multiplex PCR; TCRdb's copy has only in-frame clones and lacks some. This table has under 250,000 clones, around 85% appearing once. Sample: PBMCs or T cells enriched from blood (not recorded which). The receptors come from a woman between 45 and 60 years old with acute COVID-19. The CDR3 runs from the conserved cysteine through the conserved F or W. D genes are given only for firm matches. Clone size appears in some rows only: once, few, many, or a class for an expanded clone.

v_gene	j_gene	abundance	len	d_gene	CDR3aa	CDR3nt
TRBV27	TRBJ1-2	NA	14	NA	CASSRSGVGDGYTF	TGTGCCAGCAGTCGGTCAGGGGTGGGCGATGGCTACACCTTC
TRBV6-5	TRBJ1-1	once	14	NA	CASSYSGGTTEAFF	TGTGCCAGCAGTTACTCCGGGGGTACCACTGAAGCTTTCTTT
TRBV5-4	TRBJ1-2	NA	15	TRBD1	CASSAPGGINYGYTF	TGTGCCAGCAGCGCCCCAGGGGGCATCAACTATGGCTACACCTTC
TRBV7-2	TRBJ1-5	NA	16	NA	CASSLAMGGSNQPQHF	TGTGCCAGCAGCTTAGCGATGGGAGGGAGCAATCAGCCCCAGCATTTT
TRBV7-8	TRBJ1-6	NA	18	TRBD1	CASSSSFETGTGNSPLHF	TGTGCCAGCAGCTCGAGCTTCGAGACGGGGACAGGGAACTCACCCCTCCACTTT
TRBV2	TRBJ2-3	NA	13	NA	CASSEALGATQYF	TGTGCCAGCAGTGAAGCGCTAGGAGCAACGCAGTATTTT
TRBV2	TRBJ1-2	once	15	NA	CASREMVSPINGYTF	TGTGCCAGCAGGGAAATGGTAAGCCCGATAAATGGCTACACCTTC
TRBV11-2	TRBJ1-2	NA	16	TRBD1	CASSLAGQATNYGYTF	TGTGCCAGCAGCTTAGCCGGACAGGCGACTAACTATGGCTACACCTTC
TRBV5-4	TRBJ1-1	NA	13	NA	CASFRARESEAFF	TGTGCCAGCTTCCGAGCCCGCGAGAGTGAAGCTTTCTTT
TRBV19	TRBJ1-2	NA	15	TRBD1	CASSPGTGRGYGYTF	TGTGCCAGTAGTCCCGGGACAGGGAGAGGCTATGGCTACACCTTC
TRBV20-1	TRBJ2-7	once	11	NA	CSAPDSYEQYF	TGCAGTGCCCCTGACTCGTACGAGCAGTACTTC
TRBV4-3	TRBJ1-5	NA	15	NA	CASSQVDGHNQPQHF	TGCGCCAGCAGCCAAGTGGACGGACACAATCAGCCCCAGCATTTT
TRBV29-1	TRBJ2-5	NA	14	TRBD1	CSGGQGNTQETQYF	TGCAGCGGGGGACAGGGAAATACCCAAGAGACCCAGTACTTC
TRBV19	TRBJ2-5	NA	15	TRBD1	CASSKGQGDAETQYF	TGTGCCAGTAGTAAGGGACAGGGGGATGCGGAGACCCAGTACTTC
TRBV25-1	TRBJ1-2	NA	14	NA	CASSATRQRDGYTF	TGTGCCAGCAGTGCTACCCGACAGCGAGATGGCTACACCTTC
TRBV20-1	TRBJ1-2	NA	11	TRBD1	CSAGQGGGYTF	TGCAGTGCTGGACAGGGGGGCGGCTACACCTTC
TRBV10-1	TRBJ2-7	once	13	TRBD1	CASSERDSYEQYF	TGCGCCAGCAGTGAGCGGGACAGCTACGAGCAGTACTTC
TRBV5-6	TRBJ1-2	NA	14	TRBD1	CASSAGTVFYGYTF	TGTGCCAGCAGCGCCGGGACAGTGTTCTATGGCTACACCTTC
TRBV4-1	TRBJ2-4	NA	16	TRBD1	CASSQGQGYTKNIQYF	TGCGCCAGCAGCCAAGGACAGGGGTATACCAAAAACATTCAGTACTTC
TRBV5-5	TRBJ1-2	once	13	NA	CASSSTLNYGYTF	TGTGCCAGCAGCTCGACACTTAACTATGGCTACACCTTC
TRBV28	TRBJ1-5	NA	15	NA	CASSIVTDSNQPQHF	TGTGCCAGCAGTATTGTAACAGATAGCAATCAGCCCCAGCATTTT
TRBV9	TRBJ1-1	NA	17	TRBD1	CASSVAVGDSINTEAFF	TGTGCCAGCAGCGTAGCGGTCGGGGACAGCATAAACACTGAAGCTTTCTTT
TRBV9	TRBJ2-2	few	17	TRBD2	CASRVAAGGPRSGELFF	TGTGCCAGCCGCGTCGCGGCGGGGGGGCCTAGGTCCGGGGAGCTGTTTTTT
TRBV11-3	TRBJ2-1	NA	14	NA	CASSPGSSYNEQFF	TGTGCCAGCAGCCCCGGGAGCTCCTACAATGAGCAGTTCTTC
TRBV7-2	TRBJ1-5	NA	15	TRBD1	CASSEDRAVNQPQHF	TGTGCCAGCAGCGAGGACAGGGCGGTCAATCAGCCCCAGCATTTT
TRBV7-9	TRBJ1-3	NA	16	NA	CASSSDTRFSGNTIYF	TGTGCCAGCAGTTCGGACACCCGATTCTCTGGAAACACCATATATTTT
TRBV3-1/TRBV3-2	TRBJ2-3	NA	14	NA	CASSQDQASHTQYF	TGTGCCAGCAGCCAAGATCAAGCCTCCCATACGCAGTATTTT
TRBV6-1	TRBJ1-2	once	14	NA	CASSEAPGSGGYTF	TGTGCCAGCAGTGAAGCACCAGGTTCTGGAGGCTACACCTTC